This T cell receptor (beta chain) was obtained from a study of blood T cell repertoires in COVID-19. Study context: Acute and convalescent COVID-19 specimens originated in the United States, Italy and Spain. From T cells, B-cell-depleted T cells, or PBMCs came the material, which was cDNA or gDNA.

From germline, CDR1 is SGHDT and CDR2 YYEEEE. V was trimmed by 0 bases and J by 6 bases, leaving 13 bases between them. CDR3 length equals 16 residues. Participants were placed into cohorts based on the clinical history they reported. Authors' methods: Researchers report that nucleated cell counts were estimated from reference gene primer amplification. Produced via immunoSEQ multiplex PCR; TCRdb's table is partial and in-frame only. V and J calls and clone size are copied from that table; D and trimming were computed from the DNA. The table shows about 330,000 clones, with 65% to 90% occurring only once.

This sequence originates from a woman aged 18-29 years who had recovered from COVID-19. The chain carries TRBV5-6 and TRBJ1-6, with D perhaps TRBD1 (5 bases). Sample: PBMCs or T cells enriched from blood (not recorded which). CDR3 sequence: CASSLVRQSLNSPLHF. DNA for the CDR3: TGTGCCAGCAGCTTGGTCCGACAGTCCCTTAATTCACCCCTCCACTTT.